Sequencing of this T cell receptor delta chain was carried out in a study of gamma-delta T cells after stem cell transplantation. TCRdb reprocessed the RT-PCR reads through CATT. Of around 2,700 delta-chain clones detected, roughly 30% appear once; the ten largest clones hold 31%. This CDR3 has 19 residues. The germline CDR1 and CDR2 sequences are GEAIGNYY and EKD. Concerning this clone: Sequence at one end of the junction differs from germline and may be a read error.

The sequence was obtained from a human donor. It is not recorded whose cells these are; they may come from a transplant donor. Sequences were obtained from gamma-delta T cells. The chain employs TRDV2 and TRDJ1; TRDD3 matches at 12 bases. The CDR3 coding sequence is TGTGCCTGTGACACCATAGGGCCACTGGGGGATACTCCCACCGATAACCTCATCTTT. This translates into CACDTIGPLGDTPTDNLIF.